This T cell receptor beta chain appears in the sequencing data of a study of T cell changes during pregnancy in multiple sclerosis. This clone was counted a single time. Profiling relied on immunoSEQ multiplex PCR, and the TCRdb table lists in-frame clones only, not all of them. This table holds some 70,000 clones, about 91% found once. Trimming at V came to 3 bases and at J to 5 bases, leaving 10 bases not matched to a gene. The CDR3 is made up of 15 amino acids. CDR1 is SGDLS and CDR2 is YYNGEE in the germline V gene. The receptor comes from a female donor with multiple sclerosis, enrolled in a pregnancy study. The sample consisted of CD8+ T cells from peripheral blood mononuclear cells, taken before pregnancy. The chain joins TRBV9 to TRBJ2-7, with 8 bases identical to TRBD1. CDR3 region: CASSGGTGQAHEQYF. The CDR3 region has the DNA TGTGCCAGCAGCGGGGGGACGGGACAGGCTCACGAGCAGTACTTC. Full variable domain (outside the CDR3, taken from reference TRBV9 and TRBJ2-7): DSGVTQTPKHLITATGQRVTLRCSPRSGDLSVYWYQQSLDQGLQFLIQYYNGEERAKGNILERFSAQQFPDLHSELNLSSLELGDSALYFCASSGGTGQAHEQYFGPGTRLTVT.